This TCR beta chain was identified in a study of blood T cell repertoires in COVID-19. Across the study: Acute and convalescent COVID-19 specimens originated in the United States, Italy and Spain. T cells, B-cell-depleted T cells, or PBMCs supplied cDNA or gDNA.

Authors' analysis steps: Nucleated cell counts were estimated from reference gene primer amplification. Sequenced by immunoSEQ multiplex PCR; TCRdb stores in-frame clones only, minus some. The DNA was the basis for D and trimming; V, J and clone size are from that table. The top ten clones hold under 4.5% of a sample with 110,000 to 150,000 clones, roughly 85% of them seen once. V lost 7 bases and J lost 1; bases outside the gene matches: 6. Germline V gene data show CDR1 as LNHDA and CDR2 as SQIVND (reference sequence). The CDR3 covers 14 residues. Sequencing input: peripheral blood. This receptor was identified in a man between 60 and 70 years old with acute or convalescent COVID-19. The chain carries TRBV19 and TRBJ1-2, with TRBD1 matching over 7 bases. The CDR3 DNA follows: TGTGCCAGTACTCCGGGACAGAATAACTATGGCTACACCTTC. This gives the protein CASTPGQNNYGYTF.